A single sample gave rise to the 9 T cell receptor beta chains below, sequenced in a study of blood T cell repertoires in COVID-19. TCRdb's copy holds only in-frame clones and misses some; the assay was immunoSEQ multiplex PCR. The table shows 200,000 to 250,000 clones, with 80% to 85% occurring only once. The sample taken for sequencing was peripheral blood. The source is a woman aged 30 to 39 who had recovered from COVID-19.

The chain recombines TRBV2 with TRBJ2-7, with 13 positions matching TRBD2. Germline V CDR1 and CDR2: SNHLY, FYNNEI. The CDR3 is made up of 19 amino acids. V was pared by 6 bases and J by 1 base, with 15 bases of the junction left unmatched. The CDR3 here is CASSVGLAGYREWSYEQYF. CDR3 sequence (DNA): TGTGCCAGCAGCGTGGGACTAGCGGGATACCGCGAGTGGTCCTACGAGCAGTACTTC.

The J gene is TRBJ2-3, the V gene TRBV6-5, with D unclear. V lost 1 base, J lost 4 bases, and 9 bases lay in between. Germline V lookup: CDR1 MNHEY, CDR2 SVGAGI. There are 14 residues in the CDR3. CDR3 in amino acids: CASSYFQTADTQYF. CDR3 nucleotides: TGTGCCAGCAGTTACTTCCAAACGGCAGATACGCAGTATTTT.

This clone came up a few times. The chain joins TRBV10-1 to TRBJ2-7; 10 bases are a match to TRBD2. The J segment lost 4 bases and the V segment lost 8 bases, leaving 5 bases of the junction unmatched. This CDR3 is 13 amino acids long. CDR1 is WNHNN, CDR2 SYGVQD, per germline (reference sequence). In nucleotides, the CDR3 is TGCGCCAGCTCCCGGACTAGCGGTTACGAGCAGTACTTC. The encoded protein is CASSRTSGYEQYF.

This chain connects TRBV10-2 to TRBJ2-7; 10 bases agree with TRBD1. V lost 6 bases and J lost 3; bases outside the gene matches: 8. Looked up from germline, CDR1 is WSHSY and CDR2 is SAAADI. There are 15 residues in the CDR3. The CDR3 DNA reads TGCGCCAGCAGCGCCGGGACAGGGGATTTCTACGAGCAGTACTTC. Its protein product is CASSAGTGDFYEQYF.

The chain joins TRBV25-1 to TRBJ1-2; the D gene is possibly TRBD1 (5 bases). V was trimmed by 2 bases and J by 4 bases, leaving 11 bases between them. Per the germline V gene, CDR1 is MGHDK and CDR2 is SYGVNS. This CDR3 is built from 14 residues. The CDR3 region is CASSEPTESYGYTF. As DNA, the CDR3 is TGTGCCAGCAGTGAACCGACAGAGTCCTATGGCTACACCTTC.

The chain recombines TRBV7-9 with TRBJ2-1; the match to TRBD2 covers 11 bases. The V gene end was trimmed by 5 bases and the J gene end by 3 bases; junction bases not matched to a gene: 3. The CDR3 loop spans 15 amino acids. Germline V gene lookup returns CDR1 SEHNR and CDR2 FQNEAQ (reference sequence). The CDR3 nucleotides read TGTGCCAGCAGCCCCACTAGCGGGAGCTACAATGAGCAGTTCTTC. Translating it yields CASSPTSGSYNEQFF. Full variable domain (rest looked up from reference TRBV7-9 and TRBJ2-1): DTGVSQNPRHKITKRGQNVTFRCDPISEHNRLYWYRQTLGQGPEFLTYFQNEAQLEKSRLLSDRFSAERPKGSFSTLEIQRTEQGDSAMYLCASSPTSGSYNEQFFGPGTRLTVL.

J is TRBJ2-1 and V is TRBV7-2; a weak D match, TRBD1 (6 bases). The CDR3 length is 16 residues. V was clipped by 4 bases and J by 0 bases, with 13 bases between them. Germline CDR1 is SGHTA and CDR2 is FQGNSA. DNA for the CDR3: TGTGCCAGCAGCTCTAAAACAGGGAGCTCCTACAATGAGCAGTTCTTC. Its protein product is CASSSKTGSSYNEQFF.

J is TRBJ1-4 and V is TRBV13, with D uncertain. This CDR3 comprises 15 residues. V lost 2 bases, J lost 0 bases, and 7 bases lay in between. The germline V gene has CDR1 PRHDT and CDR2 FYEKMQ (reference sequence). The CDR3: CASSLMSATNEKLFF. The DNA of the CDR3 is TGTGCCAGCAGCTTAATGTCCGCAACTAATGAAAAACTGTTTTTT.

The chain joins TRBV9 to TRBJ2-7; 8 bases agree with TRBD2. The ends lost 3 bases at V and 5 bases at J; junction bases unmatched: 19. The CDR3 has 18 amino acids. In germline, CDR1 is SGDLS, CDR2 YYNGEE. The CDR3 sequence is CASSGGDLPGLEMHEQYF. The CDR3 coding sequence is TGTGCCAGCAGCGGAGGGGACTTACCGGGACTAGAGATGCACGAGCAGTACTTC.